This T cell receptor (beta chain) was recovered during a study of shared clonotypes between healthy human individuals (dated by TCRdb to 2020 to 2021). At the level of the whole study: The cohort comprised a couple of women and a few men aged 18 to 49 years. For each donor, three plates each were used for CD4 naive and CD4 memory, two plates were used for CD8 naive, and one plate was used for CD8 memory. To estimate repertoire size and how much clonotypes are shared between individuals, the study performed deep sequencing of blood TCR repertoires from about 5 healthy adults. To increase sequencing depth and limit assay-specific biases, TCR repertoire library preparation and sequencing were carried out by different laboratories using diverse techniques. Each donor's leukapheresis produced roughly between roughly 0.94 and 9.5 billion PBMCs. Overall study outcomes, separate from this receptor: Larger estimated clonotype richness was generally found for naive subsets than for memory subsets. About 5% of naive CD4, 3.5% of naive CD8, approximately 2.2% of memory CD4, and about 0.4% of memory CD8 clonotypes were shared across several donors. The small number of donors limited the genetic and exposure-history diversity represented. Sampling was limited to blood, and TCR repertoires in tissue likely differ from TCR repertoires in blood. Compared with non-shared clonotypes, clonotypes shared by all four sorted-subset donors had higher generation probabilities. Pairwise subsampling indicated that sequencing depth was expected to affect the degree of clonotype sharing among donors. Even with the large sequencing depth, rarefaction of the sorted-subset datasets indicated that sequencing was incomplete.

For the CD8 naive samples, CD45RO-negative cells were positively selected for CCR7, yielding a CD45RA+CCR7+ population from which TemRA cells were excluded. The donors were healthy, HIV-negative adults with no recently reported acute infections or vaccinations. Every donor was a Caucasian adult residing in Nashville, Tennessee, USA. Blood was collected by leukapheresis, and PBMCs were isolated by Ficoll-Histopaque density gradient centrifugation and then cryopreserved in liquid nitrogen vapor phase. Analytical flow cytometry was used to check the purity and quantity of each magnetically sorted T cell population. From each sorted fraction, genomic DNA was isolated and quantified by UV absorbance on a Nanodrop 2000c. Including the terminal cysteine and phenylalanine, the CDR3 comprises 14 residues. This entry keeps only the CDR3 DNA: 42 bases, framed from base 1. CDR1 and CDR2 were assigned from the germline V gene (reference sequence) as MNHNY and SVGAGI. The junction shows trimming of 8 bases on V and 4 bases on J, plus 14 bases between the germline ends.

For this clone: The clone's antigen remains unknown. Per-nucleotide qualities are absent, and no much larger clonotype sits a single base away.

Using the deep immunoSEQ assay, TCR CDR3 regions were amplified from genomic DNA by multiplex PCR. Extracted genomic DNA from each cell subset was spread evenly across all wells of several immunoSEQ 96-well plates, with each plate serving as a replicate. For sorted subsets, around 200 ng genomic DNA, equal to tens of thousands of T cell genomes, was loaded into each replicate PCR. Purified libraries were measured with a Qubit 3.0 fluorometer, size-checked on a Bioanalyzer 2100, and measured again with the KAPA Library Quantification kit. A separate single-read 150-cycle Illumina NextSeq 550 flow cell was used to sequence each immunoSEQ 96-well plate. Per the source publication's procedure: Because the immunoSEQ output held only junctional sequences and lacked quality scores, the filtering could not match the filtering applied to full-length reads. Sequences were annotated with PyIR, a Python wrapper for IgBLAST v1.9, using IMGT germline references to assign V/J genes and CDR3. Reads were filtered out if the reads had weak V/J assignments (E-value above 1e-6), no CDR3, stop codons, out-of-frame junctions, or ambiguous translated residues. A V3J clonotype was defined by an identical inferred V gene, J gene, and CDR3 amino acid sequence. Percentage overlap between repertoires was computed as shared unique clonotypes divided by the size of the smaller repertoire. RTK rarefaction, the Chao1 estimator, and Recon v2.1 estimates of unobserved clonotypes were used to assess repertoire richness. Generation probabilities for all TCRbeta clonotypes obtained by the gDNA method from several donors were computed using OLGA. The table was pulled from immuneACCESS by TCRdb, which kept in-frame rearrangements only. Such tables lose some clones; where checked, under half of the loss comes from unresolved V genes, and the rest has no known cause. The V and J calls and clone size come from that table; D and trimming were worked out from the DNA. For this sample the table gives hundreds of thousands of clones, of which about 92% were detected only once. Approximately 25% of the sample is in the top ten clones.

The TCR originated in a man aged 30-40 years in good health. The source material was naive CD8+ T cells sorted from blood. What this sample's cell subset or site label stands for: CD45RA+CCR7+. The rearranged segments are TRBV6-6 and TRBJ2-2; the best D guess is TRBD2, with 6 bases matching. DNA sequence: TGTGCCAGCGATAGCGGATCCCCCACCGGGGAGCTGTTTTTT. This sequence encodes CASDSGSPTGELFF.